This record concerns one T cell receptor (beta chain) sequence. The antigen remains unidentified. Measured with immunoSEQ multiplex PCR; TCRdb has only the in-frame clones, and not every one. Among some 500,000 clones listed, 75% to 90% were seen once. Treatment specified: 15 to 20 received Ad26.COV2.S at low or high dose, single or two shots; 5 received placebo; per-sample allocation not given. All samples were drawn on day 63, counting from the first vaccine or placebo injection. The CDR3 runs to 14 residues. CDR1 is SEHNR and CDR2 is FQNEAQ in the germline V gene (reference sequence). Trimming took off 0 bases at V and 7 bases at J, with 12 bases between the two ends. The data stem from a study of Ad26.COV2.S vaccination and SARS-CoV-2 variants. Study-wide background: In the COV1001 trial, the donor was in the Ad26.COV2.S arm. By the intramuscular route, Ad26.COV2.S was given once, or twice 56 days apart.

Study-level results: Vaccinated individuals (as opposed to placebo recipients) had higher spike-specific TCR breadth.

The sample consisted of peripheral blood, taken in a trial of Ad26.COV2.S vaccine versus placebo. This rearrangement joins TRBV7-9 to TRBJ1-2; the D gene is possibly TRBD1 (5 bases). This TCR was sampled from a person between 18 and 60 years old who received the Ad26.COV2.S COVID-19 vaccine or a placebo. Here the CDR3 DNA reads TGTGCCAGCAGCTTAGCCTGGGGGGAAGGTGGCTACACCTTC. It encodes CASSLAWGEGGYTF.